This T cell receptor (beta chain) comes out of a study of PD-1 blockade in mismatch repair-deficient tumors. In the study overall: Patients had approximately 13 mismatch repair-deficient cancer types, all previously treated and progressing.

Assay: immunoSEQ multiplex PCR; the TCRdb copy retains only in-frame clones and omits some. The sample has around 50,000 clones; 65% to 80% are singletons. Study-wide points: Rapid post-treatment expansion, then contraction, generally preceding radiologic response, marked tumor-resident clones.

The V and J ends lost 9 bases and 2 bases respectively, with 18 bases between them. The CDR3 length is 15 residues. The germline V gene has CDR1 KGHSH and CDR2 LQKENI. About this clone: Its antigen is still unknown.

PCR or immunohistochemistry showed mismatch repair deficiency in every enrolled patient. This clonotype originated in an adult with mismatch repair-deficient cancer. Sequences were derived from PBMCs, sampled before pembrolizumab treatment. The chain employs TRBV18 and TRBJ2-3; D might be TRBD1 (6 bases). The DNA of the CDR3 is TGTGCCAGTGGATTGACAGGCCAAAACACAGATACGCAGTATTTT. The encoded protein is CASGLTGQNTDTQYF.